One sample yielded the 27 T cell receptor beta chains listed below, sequenced in a study of shared clonotypes between healthy human individuals. The repertoire was sequenced with immunoSEQ multiplex PCR; TCRdb's copy has only in-frame clones and lacks some. This sample has some 1 million clones, with approximately 68% found just once. Sequences were obtained from memory CD4+ T cells sorted from blood. The sample's subset: CD45RA-negative fraction. Every receptor here comes from a man between 18 and 29 years old in good health.

The CDR3 region has the DNA TGTGCCAGCAGTTCCCGGGGGGGCAGGGAGAATGAGCAGTTCTTC. Encoded protein: CASSSRGGRENEQFF. The chain combines TRBV6-6 with TRBJ2-1; 8 positions agree with TRBD2. The CDR3 runs to 15 residues. The germline V gene encodes CDR1 MNHNY and CDR2 SVGAGI (reference sequence). Germline trimming cut 4 bases from V and 7 bases from J; bases unmatched to any gene: 9.

V usage is TRBV5-1 and J usage is TRBJ2-5; TRBD2 is a possible D gene (6 bases). The germline V and J ends were trimmed by 4 bases and 5 bases, with 18 bases remaining between them. The V gene's germline CDR1 is SGHRS and CDR2 YFSETQ. The CDR3 loop spans 15 amino acids. As DNA, the CDR3 is TGCGCCAGCAGCCCGGGACTCGGGGTCCGGGAGACCCAGTACTTC. Protein sequence: CASSPGLGVRETQYF.

The chain links TRBV19 to TRBJ2-7; TRBD2 might be the D (6 bases). CDR1 LNHDA and CDR2 SQIVND come from the germline V gene (reference sequence). V was cut by 2 bases and J by 2 bases, with 13 bases left in between. There are 15 residues in the CDR3. The CDR3 DNA follows: TGTGCCAGTAGTATATCCGGGACTGGCGCCTACGAGCAGTACTTC. This sequence encodes CASSISGTGAYEQYF.

This chain links TRBV2 with TRBJ1-4, with no clear D. Trimming took off 6 bases at V and 7 bases at J, with 15 bases between the two ends. The CDR3 consists of 14 residues. Germline values: CDR1 SNHLY, CDR2 FYNNEI. The CDR3 loop is CASRGRRHGEKLFF. CDR3 nucleotides: TGTGCCAGCAGGGGCAGGAGGCATGGTGAAAAACTGTTTTTT.

This chain uses TRBV11-2 with TRBJ2-7, with TRBD2 identical over 8 bases. The CDR3 consists of 14 residues. The V gene end was trimmed by 6 bases and the J gene end by 6 bases; junction bases not matched to a gene: 10. Germline values: CDR1 SGHAT, CDR2 FQNNGV. This chain's CDR3 is CASRQGRGEIEQYF. CDR3 nucleotide sequence: TGTGCCAGCAGGCAAGGGCGGGGGGAGATCGAGCAGTACTTC.

The rearrangement joins TRBV29-1 to TRBJ2-7; D call uncertain. V lost 8 bases, J lost 1 base, and 15 bases lay in between. CDR1 is SQVTM, CDR2 ANQGSEA, per germline. The CDR3 loop spans 13 amino acids. CDR3 in amino acids: CSPPFYRSYEQYF. The CDR3 DNA reads TGCAGCCCCCCCTTTTACAGATCCTACGAGCAGTACTTC.

This clone was detected a few times. The chain carries TRBV6-1 and TRBJ1-2, with 9 bases identical to TRBD1. Losses at the gene ends were 7 bases for V and 6 bases for J; bases not matched to a gene: 3. Germline CDR1 and CDR2: MNHNS and SASEGT. This CDR3 spans 12 amino acids. This chain's CDR3 is CASNTGGDGYTF. CDR3 coding DNA: TGTGCCAGCAACACAGGGGGCGATGGCTACACCTTC.

This chain joins TRBV6-5 and TRBJ2-1; possibly TRBD1 or TRBD2 for D (6 bases each). Germline CDR1 is MNHEY and CDR2 is SVGAGI. The V and J ends lost 7 bases and 7 bases respectively, with 14 bases between them. This CDR3 comprises 13 residues. CDR3 coding DNA: TGTGCCAGCAAGGGGGGCAAAAGGAATGAGCAGTTCTTC. Translation gives CASKGGKRNEQFF.

The chain recombines TRBV10-2 with TRBJ2-3; TRBD2 matches 7 bases. V shed 6 bases, J shed 8 bases, and the junction held 11 bases outside the gene matches. Germline lookup yields CDR1 WSHSY and CDR2 SAAADI. This CDR3 has 14 residues. The CDR3 DNA is TGCGCCAGCAGCCCAGGGACTTTAGCGGGTACGCAGTATTTT. Translated, it gives CASSPGTLAGTQYF.

V gene TRBV5-1 combines with J gene TRBJ2-3; 8 nucleotides agree with TRBD1. The CDR3 is 15 residues long. The germline V gene encodes CDR1 SGHRS and CDR2 YFSETQ. The junction had 5 bases not matched to a gene; V was cut back by 2 bases and J by 3 bases. The CDR3 loop reads CASSFQGARTDTQYF. Here the CDR3 DNA reads TGCGCCAGCAGCTTTCAGGGGGCAAGAACAGATACGCAGTATTTT.

The sample holds one count of this clone. The gene calls are TRBV5-1 and TRBJ2-1; a weak D match, TRBD2 (6 bases). V lost 4 bases, J lost 9 bases, and 17 bases lay in between. CDR1 is SGHRS, CDR2 YFSETQ, per germline. This CDR3 has 14 residues. The CDR3 coding sequence is TGCGCCAGCAGCACGGGACTGGAGATGGGTGAGCAGTTCTTC. It yields the protein CASSTGLEMGEQFF.

This clone was recorded once. The chain uses TRBV11-2 and TRBJ2-7; 7 bases are a match to TRBD2. Germline assignment: CDR1 SGHAT and CDR2 FQNNGV. The CDR3 covers 13 residues. Germline trimming cut 6 bases from V and 4 bases from J; bases unmatched to any gene: 6. Here the CDR3 DNA reads TGTGCCAGCAGACCTAGCGGCGGATACGAGCAGTACTTC. It translates to CASRPSGGYEQYF.

The CDR3 protein is CASGFKTGINYGYTF. CDR3 in DNA: TGCGCCAGCGGGTTCAAGACAGGGATAAACTATGGCTACACCTTC. The chain links TRBV4-1 to TRBJ1-2; TRBD1 matches at 7 bases. Germline CDR1 and CDR2: MGHRA and YSYEKL. CDR3 length: 15 residues. Trimming at V came to 8 bases and at J to 2 bases, leaving 11 bases not matched to a gene.

The chain is built from TRBV7-8 and TRBJ2-5, with 7 bases that match TRBD2. The CDR3 length is 15 residues. With V trimmed by 4 bases and J by 4 bases, 9 bases remained unmatched. Germline lookup yields CDR1 SGHVS and CDR2 FQNEAQ. The CDR3 DNA is TGTGCCAGCAGCTCCTATACGGGGAGGGGAGAGACCCAGTACTTC. Encoded protein: CASSSYTGRGETQYF. Combining the CDR3 with reference TRBV7-8 and TRBJ2-5 gives the whole variable domain GAGVSQSPRYKVAKRGQDVALRCDPISGHVSLFWYQQALGQGPEFLTYFQNEAQLDKSGLPSDRFFAERPEGSVSTLKIQRTQQEDSAVYLCASSSYTGRGETQYFGPGTRLLVL.

The chain employs TRBV6-1 and TRBJ2-7; TRBD1 is a possible D gene (6 bases). Germline CDR1 reads MNHNS; CDR2 reads SASEGT. V lost 2 bases to trimming and J lost 2 bases, with 10 bases between them. The CDR3 length is 14 residues. The CDR3 DNA follows: TGTGCCAGCAGTGAATGGGGGACACCCTACGAGCAGTACTTC. Amino acids: CASSEWGTPYEQYF.

The chain recombines TRBV27 with TRBJ1-6; TRBD1 matches at 9 bases. Looked up from germline, CDR1 is MNHEY and CDR2 is SMNVEV (reference sequence). The CDR3 is made up of 17 amino acids. V dropped 0 bases and J dropped 10; count of bases not matched to a gene: 10. CDR3 bases: TGTGCCAGCAGTTTATCTTTCCGGACAGGGGTTTTCTCACCCCTCCACTTT. Translated: CASSLSFRTGVFSPLHF.

The V and J genes are TRBV5-1 and TRBJ2-7; 9 nucleotides align to TRBD2. V trimming: 0 bases; J trimming: 3 bases; junction bases outside the gene matches: 4. The CDR3 is made up of 15 amino acids. Looked up from germline, CDR1 is SGHRS and CDR2 is YFSETQ. CDR3 bases: TGCGCCAGCAGCTTGGCGCCTAGCGGGAACTACGAGCAGTACTTC. It yields the protein CASSLAPSGNYEQYF.

The chain employs TRBV2 and TRBJ2-7; unclear D gene. CDR1 and CDR2 from the germline V gene are SNHLY and FYNNEI. Trimming stripped 3 bases from V and 3 bases from J, with 9 bases between. This CDR3 contains 13 residues. DNA for the CDR3: TGTGCCAGCAGTGAGCCCTTTCGCTACGAGCAGTACTTC. Translated, it gives CASSEPFRYEQYF.

A single count supports this clone. One end of the junction does not line up with germline, which may come from a read error. The chain combines TRBV5-4 with TRBJ2-1; D call uncertain. This CDR3 contains 11 residues. In germline, CDR1 is SGHNT, CDR2 YYREEE (reference sequence). CDR3 nucleotides: TGTGCCAGCAGCTATAAATACGAGCGGTTCTTC. Residues: CASSYKYERFF.

V usage is TRBV6-6 and J usage is TRBJ2-5; 8 nucleotides align to TRBD2. This CDR3 comprises 14 residues. The ends lost 6 bases at V and 1 base at J; junction bases unmatched: 4. CDR1 is MNHNY, CDR2 SVGAGI, per germline (reference sequence). The CDR3 region has the DNA TGTGCCAGCAGGGCCCGGGGGGGCCAAGAGACCCAGTACTTC. Its protein product is CASRARGGQETQYF.

To note about this clone: The junction departs from germline at one end; a sequencing error may be responsible. This chain uses TRBV7-7 with TRBJ2-5; D is uncertain. Germline assignment: CDR1 SSHAT and CDR2 FNYEAQ (reference sequence). The CDR3 runs 13 residues. The CDR3 loop reads CASSLSLSETQYF. The CDR3 coding sequence is TGTGCTAGCAGCTTAAGCCTGTCAGAGACCCAGTACTTC.

The chain employs TRBV5-1 and TRBJ2-1; 8 nucleotides match TRBD2. The CDR3 consists of 16 residues. Trimming removed 6 bases from V and 6 bases from J; junction bases left unmatched: 14. The V gene's germline CDR1 is SGHRS and CDR2 YFSETQ. The CDR3 reads CASTPLFLAGGNEQFF. The CDR3 DNA reads as TGCGCCAGCACCCCTTTGTTTCTGGCGGGAGGCAATGAGCAGTTCTTC.

This rearrangement joins TRBV27 to TRBJ2-2, with TRBD1 matching 8 bases. Germline-derived CDR1 and CDR2 are MNHEY and SMNVEV (reference sequence). The CDR3 has 16 residues. The J segment lost 5 bases and the V segment lost 5 bases, leaving 10 bases of the junction unmatched. The CDR3 loop is CASSQGAAGPTGELFF. The CDR3 DNA reads TGTGCCAGCAGTCAGGGGGCGGCAGGTCCTACCGGGGAGCTGTTTTTT.

The rearrangement joins TRBV7-2 to TRBJ2-7; tentatively, D is TRBD2 (6 bases). Per germline, CDR1 SGHTA and CDR2 FQGNSA. With 5 bases removed from V and 7 bases from J, the gap between germline ends came to 18 bases. CDR3 length: 14 amino acids. CDR3 amino acids: CASSRDSAAGEQYF. Here the CDR3 DNA reads TGTGCCAGCAGCCGGGACTCCGCTGCTGGGGAGCAGTACTTC.

The genes are TRBV19 and TRBJ2-5, with 12 bases that match TRBD2. V lost 8 bases and J lost 0; bases outside the gene matches: 10. Germline V gene lookup returns CDR1 LNHDA and CDR2 SQIVND (reference sequence). The CDR3 totals 17 residues. The CDR3 region is CASPRTSGILYQETQYF. CDR3 DNA: TGTGCCAGTCCTCGGACTAGCGGGATACTGTACCAAGAGACCCAGTACTTC.

V gene TRBV6-5 combines with J gene TRBJ1-3, with D possibly TRBD1 on 5 matching bases. Germline V gives CDR1 MNHEY, CDR2 SVGAGI. This CDR3 is built from 14 residues. Trimming cost V 6 bases and J 7 bases, with 16 bases left between them. DNA for the CDR3: TGTGCCAGCAGCGAGGTCTGGGGCAGGAACACCATATATTTT. Translated, it gives CASSEVWGRNTIYF.

The V and J genes are TRBV7-9 and TRBJ2-1; D possibly corresponds to TRBD1 (6 bases). CDR1 and CDR2 from the germline V gene are SEHNR and FQNEAQ (reference sequence). Trimming removed 5 bases at V and 6 bases at J, with 11 bases between. The CDR3 covers 13 residues. CDR3 nucleotide sequence: TGTGCCAGCAGCCTAACAGGGATCAATGAGCAGTTCTTC. Its translation: CASSLTGINEQFF.